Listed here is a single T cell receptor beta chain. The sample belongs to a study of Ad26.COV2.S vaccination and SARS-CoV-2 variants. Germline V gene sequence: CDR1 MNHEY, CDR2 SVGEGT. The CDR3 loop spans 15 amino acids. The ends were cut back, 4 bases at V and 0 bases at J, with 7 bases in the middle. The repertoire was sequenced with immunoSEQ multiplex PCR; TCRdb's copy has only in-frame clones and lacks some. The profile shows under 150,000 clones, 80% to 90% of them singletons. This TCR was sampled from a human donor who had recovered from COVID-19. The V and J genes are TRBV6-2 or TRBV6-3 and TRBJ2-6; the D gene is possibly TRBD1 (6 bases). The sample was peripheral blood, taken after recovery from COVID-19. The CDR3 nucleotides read TGTGCCAGCAGTTTGACAGGCTCTGGGGCCAACGTCCTGACTTTC. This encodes CASSLTGSGANVLTF.